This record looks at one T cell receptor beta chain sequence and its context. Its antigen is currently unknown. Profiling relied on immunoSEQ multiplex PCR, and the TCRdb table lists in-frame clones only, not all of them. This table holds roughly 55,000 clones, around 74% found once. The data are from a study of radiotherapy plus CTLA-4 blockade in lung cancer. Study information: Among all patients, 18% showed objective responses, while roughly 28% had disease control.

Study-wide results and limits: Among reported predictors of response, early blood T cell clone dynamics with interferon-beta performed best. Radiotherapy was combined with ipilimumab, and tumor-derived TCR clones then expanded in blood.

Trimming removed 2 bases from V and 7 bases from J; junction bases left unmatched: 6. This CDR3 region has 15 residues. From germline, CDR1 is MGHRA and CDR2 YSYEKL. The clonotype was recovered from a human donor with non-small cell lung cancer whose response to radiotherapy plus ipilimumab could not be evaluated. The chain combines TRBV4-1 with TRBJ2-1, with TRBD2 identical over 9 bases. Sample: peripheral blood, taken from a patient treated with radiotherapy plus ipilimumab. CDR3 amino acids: CASSQSGTSYNEQFF. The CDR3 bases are TGCGCCAGCAGCCAATCTGGGACTAGCTATAATGAGCAGTTCTTC.